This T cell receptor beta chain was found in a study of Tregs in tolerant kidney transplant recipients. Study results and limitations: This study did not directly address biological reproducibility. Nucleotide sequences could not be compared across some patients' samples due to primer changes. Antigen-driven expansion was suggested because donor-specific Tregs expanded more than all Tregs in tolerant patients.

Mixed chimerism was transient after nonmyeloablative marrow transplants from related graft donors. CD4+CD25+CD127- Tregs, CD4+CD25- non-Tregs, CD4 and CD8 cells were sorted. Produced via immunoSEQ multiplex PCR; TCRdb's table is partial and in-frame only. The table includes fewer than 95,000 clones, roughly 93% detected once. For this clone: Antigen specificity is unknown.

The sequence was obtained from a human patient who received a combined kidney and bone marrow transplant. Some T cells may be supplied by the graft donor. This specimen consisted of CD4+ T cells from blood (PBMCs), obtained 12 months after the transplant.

The CDR3 bases are TGCAGCGTCGGGGTAGAGGAGAATTCACCCCTCCACTTT. Residues: CSVGVEENSPLHF. This chain joins TRBV29-1 and TRBJ1-6; D is unclear. Deletions cut 6 bases from V and 7 bases from J, with 13 bases between. Germline CDR1 and CDR2: SQVTM and ANQGSEA. The CDR3 covers 13 residues.